This TCR beta chain appears in the sequencing data of a study of regulatory T cells in long-lasting Graves disease. Study results and caveats: Repertoires from persistent disease leaned toward TRBV28, TRBJ1-2 and TRBJ2-5.

The authors built TCR beta libraries using iRepertoire HTBI primers and Arm-PCR of CDR3 regions. TCRdb re-called the multiplex PCR reads with MiXCR, one entry per CDR3 protein. The sample holds some 560,000 distinct CDR3 sequences, about 16% seen once. Germline assignment: CDR1 SGHAT and CDR2 FQNNGV. Trimming removed 1 base from V and 4 bases from J, with 14 bases in between. The CDR3 loop spans 16 amino acids. As regards this clonotype: Its target is unknown.

The time point was: newly diagnosed GD, antithyroid drugs for less than 3 months. With RNA extracted from PBMCs as input, the TCR library was made. Separately, the same data were catalogued under a study of T cells in Graves' hyperthyroidism and ophthalmopathy.

The sequence came from a middle-aged woman with Graves disease. The sequencing here drew on peripheral blood mononuclear cells (PBMCs), taken at new diagnosis, from a patient treated with antithyroid drugs. The genes are TRBV11-2 and TRBJ2-4; D call uncertain. The CDR3 loop reads CASSLGLRGGKNIQYF. The CDR3 region has the DNA TGTGCCAGCAGCTTAGGTCTTAGAGGCGGAAAAAACATTCAGTACTTC.